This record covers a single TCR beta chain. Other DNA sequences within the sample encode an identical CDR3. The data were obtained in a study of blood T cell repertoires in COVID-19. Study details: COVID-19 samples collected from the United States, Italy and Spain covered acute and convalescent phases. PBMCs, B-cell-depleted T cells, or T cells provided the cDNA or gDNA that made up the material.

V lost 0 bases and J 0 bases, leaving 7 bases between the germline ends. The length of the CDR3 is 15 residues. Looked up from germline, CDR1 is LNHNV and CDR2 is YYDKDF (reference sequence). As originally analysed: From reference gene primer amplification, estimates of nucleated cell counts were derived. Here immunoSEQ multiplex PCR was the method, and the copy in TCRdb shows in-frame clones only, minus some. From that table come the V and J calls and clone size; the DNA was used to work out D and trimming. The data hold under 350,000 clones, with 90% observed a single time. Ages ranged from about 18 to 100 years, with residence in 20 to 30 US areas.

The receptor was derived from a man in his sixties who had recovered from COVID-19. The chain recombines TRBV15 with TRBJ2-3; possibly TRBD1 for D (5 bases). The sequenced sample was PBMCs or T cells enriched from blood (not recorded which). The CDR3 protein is CATSRDGASTDTQYF. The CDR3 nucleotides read TGTGCCACCAGCAGAGATGGGGCTAGCACAGATACGCAGTATTTT.